This T cell receptor (beta chain) was identified in a study of blood T cell repertoires in COVID-19. Study-level information: Acute and convalescent COVID-19 specimens originated in the United States, Italy and Spain. Sources were T cells, B-cell-depleted T cells, or PBMCs; the material itself was cDNA or gDNA.

The CDR3 runs to 14 residues. V lost 0 bases and J 7 bases, leaving 16 bases between the germline ends. Germline CDR1 and CDR2: GTSNPN and SVGIG (reference sequence). As originally analysed: Amplified reference gene primers provided the basis for estimating nucleated cell counts. Profiled with immunoSEQ multiplex PCR; TCRdb holds only in-frame clones, not every one. V, J and clone size reflect that table, while D and trimming were determined from the DNA. Among 300,000 to 450,000 clones listed, approximately 88% were seen once. V is TRBV30 and J is TRBJ2-7; TRBD1 might be the D (6 bases). Source material: peripheral blood. This clonotype originated in a woman aged 25 to 39 with COVID-19, enrolled during active disease. CDR3 amino acids: CAWSVDRTSAEQYV. CDR3 sequence (DNA): TGTGCCTGGAGTGTAGACAGGACGTCGGCGGAGCAGTACGTC.